The sequence of this T cell receptor (beta chain) was determined in a study of shared clonotypes between healthy human individuals. Looking at the study overall: CD4 naive and CD4 memory each took three plates per donor, while CD8 naive took two and CD8 memory one.

Only a few counts were recorded for this clone. Its cognate antigen is unknown. Replicate PCRs for sorted subsets used approximately 190 ng DNA; this equaled 25,000 to 35,000 T cell genomes. Profiling relied on immunoSEQ multiplex PCR, and the TCRdb table lists in-frame clones only, not all of them. Of around 1.1 million clones in the sample, around 78% were seen once. CD45RA+ naive and CD45RA-negative memory subsets were separated from CD4+ cells. V lost 8 bases, J lost 5 bases, and 12 bases lay in between. The CDR3 runs to 12 residues. The V gene's germline CDR1 is MDHEN and CDR2 SYDVKM. Findings of the study overall: Shared clonotypes: about 5% naive CD4, roughly 3.5% naive CD8, 2.3% memory CD4, about 0.4% memory CD8.

This TCR was sampled from a man aged 18 to 30 in good health. Some clones in this sample may be carry-over from other donors' samples. The chain recombines TRBV28 with TRBJ1-1; D not certain. Sequenced sample: memory CD4+ T cells from PBMCs. Subset indicated: CD45RA-negative fraction. The CDR3 coding sequence is TGTGCCAGCGGCAGAGTAAGAACTGAAGCTTTCTTT. It translates to CASGRVRTEAFF.